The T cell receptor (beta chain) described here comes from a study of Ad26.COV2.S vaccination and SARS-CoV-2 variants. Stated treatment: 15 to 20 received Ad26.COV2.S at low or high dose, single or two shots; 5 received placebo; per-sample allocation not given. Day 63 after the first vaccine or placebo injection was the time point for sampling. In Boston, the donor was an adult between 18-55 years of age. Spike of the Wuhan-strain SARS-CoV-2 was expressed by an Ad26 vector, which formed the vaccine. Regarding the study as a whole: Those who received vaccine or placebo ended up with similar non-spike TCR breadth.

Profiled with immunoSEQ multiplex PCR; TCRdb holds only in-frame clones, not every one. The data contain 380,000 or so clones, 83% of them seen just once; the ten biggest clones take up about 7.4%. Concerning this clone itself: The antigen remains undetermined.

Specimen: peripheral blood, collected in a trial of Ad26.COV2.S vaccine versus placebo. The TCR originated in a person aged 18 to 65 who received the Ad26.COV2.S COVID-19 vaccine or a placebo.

The CDR3 coding sequence is TGTGCCAGCAGCTTATCCGGGGGGGCTCGGGAGCAGTACTTC. Its translation is CASSLSGGAREQYF. The V and J genes are TRBV7-8 and TRBJ2-7; 8 nucleotides agree with TRBD2. CDR3 size: 14 residues. The V and J ends lost 2 bases and 7 bases, in that order; junction bases with no gene match: 7. CDR1 and CDR2 from the germline V gene are SGHVS and FQNEAQ.